The source of this T cell receptor (beta chain) is a study of post-analysis software for immune sequencing data. Study findings and constraints: Controls showed lower frequencies than patients for roughly five TRBV segments, and TRBV5-6, TRBV5-1 and TRBV20-1 were among these. Compared with controls, patients showed significantly lower normalized Chao1 diversity.

Researchers reported that TCR beta cDNA libraries carried unique molecular identifiers. It was from approximately 0.91 to 9.4 million T cells that some 460,000 cDNA molecules came. TCRdb fed the PCR reads into MiXCR, producing one record per CDR3 protein. The table lists about 820,000 distinct CDR3 sequences, 53% of them singletons. This CDR3 has 15 residues. V gave up 5 bases and J gave up 1 base, with 14 bases separating them. In the case of this clonotype: The antigen is undetermined.

The gene calls are TRBV12-3 or TRBV12-4 and TRBJ1-2; D not resolved. This TCR derives from a girl aged 10-17 years with multiple sclerosis. The sample was blood. CDR3 in DNA: TGTGCCAGCAGTCCCCCGGGCCCCTTTAACTATGGCTACACCTTC. This encodes CASSPPGPFNYGYTF.